Listed below are T cell receptor beta chains from one sample, sequenced in a study of cytomegalovirus exposure and HLA in healthy donors. Repertoires were generated with immunoSEQ multiplex PCR, while TCRdb's copy carries only in-frame clones and drops some. Of over 65,000 clones listed, 70% to 80% are singletons. The sequenced material came from PBMCs. These receptors all come from a woman in her forties in good health and CMV-seropositive. The CDR3 runs from the conserved cysteine through the conserved F or W.

CASSPRTGENTEAFF,TRBV18,TRBJ1-1
CASSFEGLATNTGELFF,TRBV28,TRBJ2-2
CASSHRDRENSPLHF,TRBV6-5,TRBJ1-6
CASSYAGTGVGYTF,TRBV6-5,TRBJ1-2
CASSQLQAGDIPEAFF,TRBV7-9,TRBJ1-1
CASSVADRPSGRASEQFF,TRBV9,TRBJ2-1
CASSPIQGITGELFF,TRBV9,TRBJ2-2
CASSLYRGREDTQYF,TRBV5-1,TRBJ2-3
CASSYEGQGAIEAFF,TRBV6-5,TRBJ1-1
CASSFQGLAESYEQYF,TRBV7-9,TRBJ2-7
CASSLPGESSGNTIYF,TRBV5-1,TRBJ1-3
CASSLGVETQYF,TRBV11-1,TRBJ2-5
CASSPDSVSDRPNEKLFF,TRBV4-3,TRBJ1-4
CATRQNNQPQHF,TRBV19,TRBJ1-5
CASRGPLDSREGYTF,TRBV2,TRBJ1-2
CASSSDYRLFF,TRBV27,TRBJ2-1
CSVPGGAYEQYF,TRBV29-1,TRBJ2-7
CASSLRRGIAYEQYF,TRBV4-2,-
CASSIQGSDNEQFF,TRBV7-9,TRBJ2-1
CASSPGGPTRQYF,TRBV27,TRBJ2-5
CASSSPRGGPEAFF,TRBV11-2,TRBJ1-1
CASSHTDEQFF,TRBV6-5,TRBJ2-1
CASRPSGMNTGELFF,TRBV28,TRBJ2-2
CASSGTVTQPQHF,TRBV10-2,TRBJ1-5
CASTGGVKGYTF,TRBV7-9,TRBJ1-2
CASSIEGQGAFGYTF,TRBV19,TRBJ1-2
CASSPTGTSTDTQYF,TRBV6-5,TRBJ2-3
CASSPWDSAFGYTF,TRBV5-4,TRBJ1-2
CASSRSRQVETQYF,TRBV5-1,TRBJ2-5
CASSGGQVGEQYF,TRBV9,TRBJ2-7
CASSLGLAGGLYEQYF,TRBV5-1,TRBJ2-7
CASRSREGGGRNTIYF,TRBV19,TRBJ1-3
CSVKRSGSGDNEQFF,TRBV29-1,TRBJ2-1
CASSQHRQAQHNEQFF,TRBV7-6,TRBJ2-1
CSVQGTGGLPNEQFF,TRBV29-1,TRBJ2-1
CASSADIRPYEQYF,TRBV2,TRBJ2-7
CASSDPGQGVGNTIYF,TRBV19,TRBJ1-3
CASSIAHSNTDTQYF,TRBV19,TRBJ2-3
CATNAGLSSVYNEQFF,TRBV5-1,TRBJ2-1
CASSLDLGSLSRQEYNEQFF,TRBV13,TRBJ2-1
CAISESTAAREQFF,TRBV10-3,TRBJ2-1
CASRHSLGGDEQFF,TRBV6-1,TRBJ2-1
CASSSREDYGYTF,TRBV6-5,TRBJ1-2
CASSILAEPRVGTEAFF,TRBV19,TRBJ1-1
CASRDRGGYTF,TRBV25-1,TRBJ1-2
CSVEGQAYEQYF,TRBV29-1,TRBJ2-7
CASSLTTYREIGNTIYF,TRBV5-6,TRBJ1-3
CASSPGGLAKNIQYF,TRBV7-2,TRBJ2-4
CASSYGTEQYF,TRBV6-5,TRBJ2-7
CASSFTTGANQPQHF,TRBV5-8,TRBJ1-5
CASSVGIAVLYEQYF,TRBV9,TRBJ2-7
CASSVRRTGGFGYTF,TRBV9,TRBJ1-2
CASSLEAGVYNEQFF,TRBV7-6,TRBJ2-1
CASSIGTDQYF,TRBV19,TRBJ2-5
CSARDGPERFF,TRBV20-1,TRBJ2-1
CASSAFGMATEAFF,TRBV7-3,TRBJ1-1